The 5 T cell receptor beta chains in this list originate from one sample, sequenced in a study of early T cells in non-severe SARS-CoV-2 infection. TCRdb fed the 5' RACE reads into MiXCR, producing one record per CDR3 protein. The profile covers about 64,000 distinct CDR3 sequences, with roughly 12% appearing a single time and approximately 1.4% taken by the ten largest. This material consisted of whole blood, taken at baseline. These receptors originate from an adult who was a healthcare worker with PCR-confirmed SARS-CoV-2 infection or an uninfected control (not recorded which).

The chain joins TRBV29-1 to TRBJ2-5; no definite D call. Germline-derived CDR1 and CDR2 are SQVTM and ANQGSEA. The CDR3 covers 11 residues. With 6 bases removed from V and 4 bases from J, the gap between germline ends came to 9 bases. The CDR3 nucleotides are TGCAGCGTATCTATCGGAGAGACCCAGTACTTC. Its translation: CSVSIGETQYF. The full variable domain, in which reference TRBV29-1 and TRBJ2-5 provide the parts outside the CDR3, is SAVISQKPSRDICQRGTSLTIQCQVDSQVTMMFWYRQQPGQSLTLIATANQGSEATYESGFVIDKFPISRPNLTFSTLTVSNMSPEDSSIYLCSVSIGETQYFGPGTRLLVL.

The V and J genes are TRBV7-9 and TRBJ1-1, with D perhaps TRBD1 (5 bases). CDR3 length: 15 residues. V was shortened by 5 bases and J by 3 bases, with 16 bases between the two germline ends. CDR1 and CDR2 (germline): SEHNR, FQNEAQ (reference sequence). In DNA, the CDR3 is TGTGCCAGCAGCAAACCCGGGACGACCCACACTGAAGCTTTCTTT. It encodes CASSKPGTTHTEAFF.

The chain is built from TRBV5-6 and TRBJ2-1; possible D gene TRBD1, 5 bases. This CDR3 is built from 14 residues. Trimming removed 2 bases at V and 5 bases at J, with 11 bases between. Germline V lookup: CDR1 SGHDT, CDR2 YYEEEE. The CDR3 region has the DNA TGTGCCAGCAGCTTTAGGACGGACAACAATGAGCAGTTCTTC. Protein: CASSFRTDNNEQFF. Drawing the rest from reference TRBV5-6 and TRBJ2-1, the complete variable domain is DAGVTQSPTHLIKTRGQQVTLRCSPKSGHDTVSWYQQALGQGPQFIFQYYEEEERQRGNFPDRFSGHQFPNYSSELNVNALLLGDSALYLCASSFRTDNNEQFFGPGTRLTVL.

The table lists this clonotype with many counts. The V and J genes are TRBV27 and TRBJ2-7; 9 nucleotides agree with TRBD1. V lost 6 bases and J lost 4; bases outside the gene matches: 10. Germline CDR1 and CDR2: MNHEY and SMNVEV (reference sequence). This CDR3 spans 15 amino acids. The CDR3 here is CASSLNTGGAYEQYF. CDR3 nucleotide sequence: TGTGCCAGCAGCCTTAATACAGGGGGCGCATACGAGCAGTACTTC.

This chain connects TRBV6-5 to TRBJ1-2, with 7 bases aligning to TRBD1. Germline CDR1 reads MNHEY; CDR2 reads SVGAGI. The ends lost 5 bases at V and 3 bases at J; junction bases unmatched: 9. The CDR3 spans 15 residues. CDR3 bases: TGTGCCAGCAGTGTCACAGGGGTGGTAGACTATGGCTACACCTTC. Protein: CASSVTGVVDYGYTF.